The 26 T cell receptor beta chains presented below share a single source sample, sequenced in a study of blood T cell repertoires in COVID-19. Method: immunoSEQ multiplex PCR; TCRdb's copy keeps in-frame clones and lacks some. The sample contains tens of thousands of clones, over 75% of which appear only once. Sequenced sample: peripheral blood. Receptors originate from a human donor in a cohort sampled during active COVID-19.

The J gene is TRBJ1-5, the V gene TRBV27; 9 nucleotides match TRBD1. Germline V gives CDR1 MNHEY, CDR2 SMNVEV (reference sequence). With V trimmed by 6 bases and J by 3 bases, 9 bases remained unmatched. CDR3 length: 16 residues. The CDR3 loop is CASSPDRGINNQPQHF. The DNA for the CDR3 is TGTGCCAGCAGCCCGGACAGGGGAATTAACAATCAGCCCCAGCATTTT.

As DNA, the CDR3 is TGTGCCAGCAGGGACAGAATCTACGAGCAGTACTTC. It specifies CASRDRIYEQYF. V is TRBV27 and J is TRBJ2-7, with D possibly matching TRBD1 (6 bases). The CDR3 has 12 residues. Between the trimmed V and J ends, which lost 6 bases and 3 bases, there was a span of 9 bases. CDR1 MNHEY and CDR2 SMNVEV come from the germline V gene (reference sequence).

The chain combines TRBV30 with TRBJ1-4; D gene ambiguous. The V gene lost 3 bases and the J gene lost 5 bases, with 13 bases spanning the gap. Germline V gene sequence: CDR1 GTSNPN, CDR2 SVGIG (reference sequence). The CDR3 runs to 14 residues. The CDR3 region is CAWSRPGGNEKLFF. DNA for the CDR3: TGTGCCTGGAGCCGACCCGGCGGGAATGAAAAACTGTTTTTT.

The chain uses TRBV19 and TRBJ2-7; possibly TRBD2 for D (5 bases). Germline CDR1 and CDR2: LNHDA and SQIVND (reference sequence). The CDR3 is 15 residues long. Deletions cut 4 bases from V and 2 bases from J, with 15 bases between. This CDR3 is CASSTRGTSPYEQYF. The DNA of the CDR3 is TGTGCCAGTAGTACACGCGGTACTAGTCCCTACGAGCAGTACTTC.

The gene calls are TRBV7-9 and TRBJ2-1, with a possible D match to TRBD2 (5 bases). The CDR3 has 15 amino acids. The germline V and J ends were trimmed by 7 bases and 0 bases, with 13 bases remaining between them. Germline V gives CDR1 SEHNR, CDR2 FQNEAQ (reference sequence). The CDR3: CASTIRTLSYNEQFF. The CDR3 nucleotides are TGTGCCAGCACCATTAGGACTCTCTCCTACAATGAGCAGTTCTTC.

The chain recombines TRBV30 with TRBJ1-2; TRBD1 matches at 12 bases. The germline V gene encodes CDR1 GTSNPN and CDR2 SVGIG (reference sequence). This CDR3 region has 13 residues. V lost 6 bases to trimming and J lost 10 bases; unmatched junction nucleotides: 9. Here the CDR3 reads CACGDRGQVLYTF. The CDR3, as DNA: TGTGCCTGCGGGGACAGGGGGCAAGTCCTCTACACCTTC.

The rearrangement uses TRBV10-1 and TRBJ2-5; the match to TRBD1 covers 11 bases. This CDR3 is 16 amino acids long. From germline, CDR1 is WNHNN and CDR2 SYGVQD (reference sequence). The junction had 11 bases not matched to a gene; V was cut back by 9 bases and J by 2 bases. The CDR3 DNA is TGCGCCAGTCCCCGGGCCCGGGACAGGGGGCAAGAGACCCAGTACTTC. Its translation: CASPRARDRGQETQYF.

The chain uses TRBV6-2 or TRBV6-3 and TRBJ1-2; no clear D. V was clipped by 0 bases and J by 6 bases, with 8 bases between them. The CDR3 runs 13 residues. Germline V lookup: CDR1 MNHEY, CDR2 SVGEGT. The CDR3 spells CASSYSGRDGYTF. The DNA for the CDR3 is TGTGCCAGCAGTTACTCAGGGCGGGATGGCTACACCTTC.

This clone appeared a single time. The CDR3 reads CASSLIQGDHNEQFF. The CDR3 DNA reads TGTGCCAGCAGCTTAATACAGGGGGATCACAATGAGCAGTTCTTC. The chain has TRBV7-8 and TRBJ2-1, with TRBD1 matching 8 bases. Germline loops: CDR1 SGHVS, CDR2 FQNEAQ. There are 15 residues in the CDR3. Trimming at V came to 2 bases and at J to 5 bases, leaving 5 bases not matched to a gene.

This chain connects TRBV4-2 to TRBJ2-2, with 9 bases matching TRBD1. The CDR3 runs to 17 residues. Germline V lookup: CDR1 LGHNA, CDR2 YNFKEQ. Trimming removed 6 bases from V and 1 base from J; junction bases left unmatched: 9. CDR3 loop: CASSRRTGGLNTGELFF. The CDR3 nucleotides are TGTGCCAGCAGTCGCCGAACAGGGGGCTTGAACACCGGGGAGCTGTTTTTT.

With respect to this clone: One junction end does not reproduce the germline sequence, and a read error may be involved. The chain couples TRBV2 to TRBJ2-4; TRBD2 might be the D (5 bases). Looked up from germline, CDR1 is SNHLY and CDR2 is FYNNEI. The CDR3 totals 15 residues. CDR3 nucleotides: TGTGCCAGCGGTGACGGGGTTTTGGCCAAAAACATTCAGTACTTC. Amino acid sequence: CASGDGVLAKNIQYF.

In DNA form, the CDR3 reads TGTGCCAGCAGCCAGGGACAGGGGAAGCGTTCACCCCTCCACTTT. Translating gives CASSQGQGKRSPLHF. J is TRBJ1-6 and V is TRBV3-1 (or the pseudogene TRBV3-2); TRBD1 agrees at 10 bases. The length of the CDR3 is 15 residues. V lost 3 bases, J lost 9 bases, and 5 bases stayed unmatched. Germline V CDR1 and CDR2: LGHDT, YNNKEL (reference sequence).

V usage is TRBV19 and J usage is TRBJ2-3, with D perhaps matching TRBD2 (5 bases). The CDR3 is made up of 16 amino acids. The germline V gene has CDR1 LNHDA and CDR2 SQIVND (reference sequence). The V end lost 7 bases, the J end lost 0 bases, and 17 bases lay between the germline ends. CDR3 sequence: CASTPMYQRSTDTQYF. The DNA for the CDR3 is TGTGCCAGTACCCCGATGTACCAGCGGAGCACAGATACGCAGTATTTT.

The V call is TRBV4-2, the J call TRBJ1-3; D ambiguous. V was clipped by 4 bases and J by 1 base, with 8 bases between them. Germline values: CDR1 LGHNA, CDR2 YNFKEQ. This CDR3 has 14 residues. In nucleotides, the CDR3 is TGTGCCAGCAGCCGAACTTTTTCTGGAAACACCATATATTTT. This encodes CASSRTFSGNTIYF.

V gene TRBV15 combines with J gene TRBJ2-2, with 7 bases that match TRBD2. CDR3 size: 19 residues. J lost 0 bases, V lost 0 bases, and 10 bases had no gene match. Germline V gene lookup returns CDR1 LNHNV and CDR2 YYDKDF (reference sequence). The CDR3 here is CATSRDRVASGANTGELFF. Written as DNA, the CDR3 is TGTGCCACCAGCAGAGACAGAGTGGCTAGCGGTGCGAACACCGGGGAGCTGTTTTTT.

The gene calls are TRBV5-1 and TRBJ1-1; D gene uncertain. Germline CDR1 is SGHRS and CDR2 is YFSETQ. V dropped 4 bases and J dropped 1 base, with 17 bases sitting between them. CDR3 length equals 16 residues. CDR3 sequence reads: CASSPRGGLANTEAFF. The CDR3 region has the DNA TGCGCCAGCAGCCCCCGAGGAGGGTTGGCGAACACTGAAGCTTTCTTT.

The chain carries TRBV24-1 and TRBJ2-3; D possibly corresponds to TRBD2 (6 bases). The V gene lost 3 bases and the J gene lost 6 bases, with 18 bases spanning the gap. This CDR3 has 16 residues. The germline V gene encodes CDR1 KGHDR and CDR2 SFDVKD. The CDR3 DNA reads TGTGCCACCAGTGATCCGCAGGGCGGGAACCGGGATACGCAGTATTTT. It codes for CATSDPQGGNRDTQYF.

The chain uses TRBV7-9 and TRBJ1-1, with a possible D match to TRBD1 (6 bases). The germline gives CDR1 SEHNR, CDR2 FQNEAQ (reference sequence). This CDR3 is built from 15 residues. V was cut by 5 bases and J by 3 bases, with 16 bases left in between. As DNA, the CDR3 is TGTGCCAGCAGCGTAGGACAGAGTGTTTACACTGAAGCTTTCTTT. Protein: CASSVGQSVYTEAFF.

This sequence joins TRBV19 and TRBJ2-1; D gene unclear. Germline assignment: CDR1 LNHDA and CDR2 SQIVND (reference sequence). The V and J ends lost 5 bases and 6 bases respectively, with 11 bases between them. The CDR3 loop spans 13 amino acids. The CDR3 spells CASSAIGSNEQFF. In DNA form, the CDR3 reads TGTGCCAGTAGTGCGATCGGGTCCAATGAGCAGTTCTTC.

This clone was detected only a few times. The chain is built from TRBV7-8 and TRBJ2-1; no clear D. The CDR3 is made up of 16 amino acids. Germline CDR1 reads SGHVS; CDR2 reads FQNEAQ. Trimming shortened V by 5 bases and J by 4 bases, and 18 bases separated the two germline ends. DNA of the CDR3: TGTGCCAGCAGCCCCCGGGTGTTGCGAAGTTACAATGAGCAGTTCTTC. It encodes CASSPRVLRSYNEQFF.

This chain links TRBV7-2 with TRBJ2-2, with D possibly TRBD2 on 6 matching bases. V was trimmed by 4 bases and J by 5 bases, leaving 14 bases between them. The CDR3 sequence is 15 residues long. The germline V gene encodes CDR1 SGHTA and CDR2 FQGNSA. Written as DNA, the CDR3 is TGTGCCAGCAGCTCGAATAGCGGAGCAACCGGGGAGCTGTTTTTT. Its protein product is CASSSNSGATGELFF.

The chain carries TRBV12-3 or TRBV12-4 and TRBJ1-2; no clear D gene. The V end was cut by 2 bases, the J end by 2 bases, with 3 bases between. The CDR3 has 12 amino acids. The CDR3 loop reads CASSLQNYGYTF. CDR3 DNA: TGTGCCAGCAGTTTACAGAACTATGGCTACACCTTC.

The rearrangement links TRBV5-8 to TRBJ1-4; TRBD1 is a possible D gene (5 bases). The CDR3 consists of 15 residues. The V and J ends lost 0 bases and 7 bases respectively, with 13 bases between them. Germline assignment: CDR1 SGHTS and CDR2 YDEGEE. Here the CDR3 reads CASSLDRPYPEKLFF. CDR3 nucleotides: TGTGCCAGCAGCTTGGACAGGCCGTACCCTGAAAAACTGTTTTTT. Combining the CDR3 with reference TRBV5-8 and TRBJ1-4 gives the whole variable domain EAGVTQSPTHLIKTRGQQATLRCSPISGHTSVYWYQQALGLGLQFLLWYDEGEERNRGNFPPRFSGRQFPNYSSELNVNALELEDSALYLCASSLDRPYPEKLFFGSGTQLSVL.

The chain uses TRBV2 and TRBJ2-7; the match to TRBD2 covers 8 bases. Germline CDR1 is SNHLY and CDR2 is FYNNEI. V was pared by 9 bases and J by 4 bases, with 11 bases of the junction left unmatched. This CDR3 comprises 14 residues. DNA of the CDR3: TGTGCCAGTCGGGGTCGGGAGGGAAGGTACGAGCAGTACTTC. This translates into CASRGREGRYEQYF.

V is TRBV19 and J is TRBJ2-1; TRBD2 agrees at 11 bases. The V and J ends lost 3 bases and 7 bases, in that order; junction bases with no gene match: 8. The CDR3 has 16 residues. Looked up from germline, CDR1 is LNHDA and CDR2 is SQIVND (reference sequence). The DNA of the CDR3 is TGTGCCAGTAGTATCCAGCTAGCGGGGGGTCGTAATGAGCAGTTCTTC. Protein product: CASSIQLAGGRNEQFF.

This sequence joins TRBV30 and TRBJ1-1, with a tentative D call TRBD1 (6 bases). The CDR3 spans 15 residues. CDR1 is GTSNPN and CDR2 is SVGIG in the germline V gene (reference sequence). Between the trimmed V and J ends, which lost 2 bases and 2 bases, there was a span of 15 bases. The CDR3 is CAWSPMQGRNTEAFF. DNA for the CDR3: TGTGCCTGGAGTCCGATGCAGGGGAGAAACACTGAAGCTTTCTTT.